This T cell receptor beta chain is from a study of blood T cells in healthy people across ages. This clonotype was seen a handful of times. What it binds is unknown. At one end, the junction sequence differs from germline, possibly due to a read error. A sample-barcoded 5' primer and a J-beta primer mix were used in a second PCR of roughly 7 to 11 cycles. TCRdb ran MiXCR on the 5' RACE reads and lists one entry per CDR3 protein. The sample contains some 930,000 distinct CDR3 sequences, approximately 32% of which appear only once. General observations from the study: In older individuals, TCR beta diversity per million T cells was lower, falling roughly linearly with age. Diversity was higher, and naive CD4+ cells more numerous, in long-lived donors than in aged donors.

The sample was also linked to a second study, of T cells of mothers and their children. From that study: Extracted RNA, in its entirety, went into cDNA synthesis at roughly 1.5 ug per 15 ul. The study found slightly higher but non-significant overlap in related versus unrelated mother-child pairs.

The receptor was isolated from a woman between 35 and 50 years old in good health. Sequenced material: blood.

CDR3 region: CASSQDLSVGLGYTF. CDR3 bases: TGTGCCAGTAGCCAAGATCTAAGTGTTGGACTTGGCTACACCTTC. The genes are TRBV4-2 and TRBJ1-2, with D unresolved. The germline CDR1 and CDR2 sequences are LGHNA and YNFKEQ. The CDR3 totals 15 residues.